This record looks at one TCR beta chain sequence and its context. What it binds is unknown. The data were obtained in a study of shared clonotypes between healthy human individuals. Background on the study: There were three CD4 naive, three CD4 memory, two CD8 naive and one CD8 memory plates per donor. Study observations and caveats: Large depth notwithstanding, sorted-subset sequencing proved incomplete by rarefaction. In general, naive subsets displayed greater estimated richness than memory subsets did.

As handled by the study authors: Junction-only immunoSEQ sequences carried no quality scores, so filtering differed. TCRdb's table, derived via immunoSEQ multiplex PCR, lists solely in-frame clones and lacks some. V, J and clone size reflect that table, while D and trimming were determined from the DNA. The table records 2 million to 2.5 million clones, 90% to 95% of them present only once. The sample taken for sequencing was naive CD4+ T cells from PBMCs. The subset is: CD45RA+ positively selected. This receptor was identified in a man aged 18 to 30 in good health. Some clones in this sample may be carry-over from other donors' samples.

The CDR3 DNA sequence: TGTGCCAGCAGTTTAGGACAAGAGGCCAAAAACATTCAGTACTTC. Translation: CASSLGQEAKNIQYF. This chain joins TRBV28 and TRBJ2-4; tentatively, D is TRBD1 (5 bases). Between the trimmed V and J ends, which lost 2 bases and 1 base, there was a span of 9 bases. The CDR3 contains 15 residues. Looked up from germline, CDR1 is MDHEN and CDR2 is SYDVKM. The variable domain in full, completed from reference TRBV28 and TRBJ2-4, reads DVKVTQSSRYLVKRTGEKVFLECVQDMDHENMFWYRQDPGLGLRLIYFSYDVKMKEKGDIPEGYSVSREKKERFSLILESASTNQTSMYLCASSLGQEAKNIQYFGAGTRLSVL.